This note documents a single TCR beta chain sequence. What it binds is unknown. The CDR3 consists of 13 residues. V lost 1 base to trimming and J lost 3 bases, with 7 bases between them. Germline CDR1 LGHNT, CDR2 FRNRAP. The data were taken from a study of cytomegalovirus exposure and HLA in healthy donors. At the level of the study: In an early release, HLA-typed donors contributed 90 million or so unique TCR sequences. Study outcomes and limitations: The study carried out a later analysis of TCR beta sequences. It associated 15,000 to 20,000 of them with specific HLA alleles at a false discovery rate of 0.05. It was only CMV serostatus that was available as immune exposure information.

PCR was performed using 60 Vbeta and 13 Jbeta primers. TCRdb's table, derived via immunoSEQ multiplex PCR, lists solely in-frame clones and lacks some. There are roughly 73,000 clones in the sample; roughly 74% occur only once, and 3% to 4% lies in the top ten. V and J are TRBV12-5 and TRBJ2-7; D gene unclear. The TCR comes from a man aged 35 to 55 in good health and CMV-seronegative. Specimen: PBMCs. CDR3 DNA sequence: TGTGCTAGTGGTTTGGGCGGAGACTACGAGCAGTACTTC. It codes for CASGLGGDYEQYF.